A single sample is the source of the 20 T cell receptor beta chains below, sequenced in a study of T cell changes during pregnancy in multiple sclerosis. Profiling relied on immunoSEQ multiplex PCR, and the TCRdb table lists in-frame clones only, not all of them. This sample has just under 50,000 clones; around 94% occur once, and the top ten carry roughly 0.33%. The sequences come from CD4+ T cells from peripheral blood mononuclear cells, collected in the third trimester of pregnancy. All receptors come from a female donor with multiple sclerosis, enrolled in a pregnancy study.

The chain is built from TRBV9 and TRBJ2-7; 10 nucleotides line up with TRBD1. V shed 2 bases, J shed 3 bases, and the junction held 2 bases outside the gene matches. CDR3 length: 14 amino acids. Germline lookup yields CDR1 SGDLS and CDR2 YYNGEE. DNA for the CDR3: TGTGCCAGCAGCGTGGGGGACAGGGGCTACGAGCAGTACTTC. Amino acids: CASSVGDRGYEQYF.

The CDR3 DNA sequence: TGTGCCAGCTCACCACCCTCAGTACCTGGAAACACCATATATTTT. It translates to CASSPPSVPGNTIYF. V is TRBV18 and J is TRBJ1-3; D not resolved. The CDR3 runs to 15 residues. The ends were cut back, 0 bases at V and 2 bases at J, with 8 bases in the middle. Germline CDR1 reads KGHSH; CDR2 reads LQKENI.

The chain couples TRBV7-8 to TRBJ2-2; possibly TRBD2 for D (5 bases). CDR1 and CDR2 from the germline V gene are SGHVS and FQNEAQ. V shed 3 bases and J shed 6 bases, with 14 bases lying between them. The CDR3 is 15 residues long. The CDR3 DNA reads as TGTGCCAGCAGCTTCGAACTAGGAAAACCCGGGGAGCTGTTTTTT. Encoded protein: CASSFELGKPGELFF.

The genes are TRBV19 and TRBJ1-6; a weak D match, TRBD1 (5 bases). The V end was cut by 6 bases, the J end by 0 bases, with 12 bases between. Looked up from germline, CDR1 is LNHDA and CDR2 is SQIVND (reference sequence). The CDR3 consists of 16 residues. The CDR3 spells CASSPTGASYNSPLHF. As DNA, the CDR3 is TGTGCCAGTAGCCCCACAGGAGCCTCCTATAATTCACCCCTCCACTTT.

The V gene is TRBV30, the J gene TRBJ2-7; perhaps TRBD1 as D (5 bases). The germline V gene has CDR1 GTSNPN and CDR2 SVGIG (reference sequence). V dropped 3 bases and J dropped 7 bases, with 13 bases sitting between them. This CDR3 spans 12 amino acids. CDR3 in amino acids: CAWSIWAGEQYF. The CDR3 DNA reads TGTGCCTGGAGCATCTGGGCAGGGGAGCAGTACTTC. Drawing the rest from reference TRBV30 and TRBJ2-7, the complete variable domain is SQTIHQWPATLVQPVGSPLSLECTVEGTSNPNLYWYRQAAGRGLQLLFYSVGIGQISSEVPQNLSASRPQDRQFILSSKKLLLSDSGFYLCAWSIWAGEQYFGPGTRLTVT.

The chain employs TRBV13 and TRBJ1-4, with D maybe TRBD1 (6 bases). The CDR3 length is 15 residues. Germline loops: CDR1 PRHDT, CDR2 FYEKMQ (reference sequence). Trimming left V 0 bases short and J 6 bases short, with 11 bases between. The CDR3 is CASSLGHRAHEKLFF. The CDR3 coding sequence is TGTGCCAGCAGCTTAGGCCACAGGGCACATGAAAAACTGTTTTTT. The complete variable domain, with remaining parts taken from reference TRBV13 and TRBJ1-4, reads AAGVIQSPRHLIKEKRETATLKCYPIPRHDTVYWYQQGPGQDPQFLISFYEKMQSDKGSIPDRFSAQQFSDYHSELNMSSLELGDSALYFCASSLGHRAHEKLFFGSGTQLSVL.

V is TRBV2 and J is TRBJ2-2; the match to TRBD1 covers 9 bases. Germline V gene lookup returns CDR1 SNHLY and CDR2 FYNNEI. The CDR3 consists of 14 residues. Trimming removed 6 bases from V and 6 bases from J; junction bases left unmatched: 5. CDR3 residues: CASRTGGSAGELFF. In DNA form, the CDR3 reads TGTGCCAGCAGGACAGGGGGTTCGGCCGGGGAGCTGTTTTTT. Based on the CDR3 plus reference TRBV2 and TRBJ2-2, the full variable domain is EPEVTQTPSHQVTQMGQEVILRCVPISNHLYFYWYRQILGQKVEFLVSFYNNEISEKSEIFDDQFSVERPDGSNFTLKIRSTKLEDSAMYFCASRTGGSAGELFFGEGSRLTVL.

The V call is TRBV5-1, the J call TRBJ2-1, with D possibly matching TRBD2 (5 bases). Germline V gene sequence: CDR1 SGHRS, CDR2 YFSETQ. The CDR3 loop spans 14 amino acids. Trimming left V 5 bases short and J 7 bases short, with 16 bases between. The CDR3 spells CASRIGILVNEQFF. The CDR3 bases are TGCGCCAGCAGGATAGGGATACTAGTTAATGAGCAGTTCTTC. Full variable domain (rest looked up from reference TRBV5-1 and TRBJ2-1): KAGVTQTPRYLIKTRGQQVTLSCSPISGHRSVSWYQQTPGQGLQFLFEYFSETQRNKGNFPGRFSGRQFSNSRSEMNVSTLELGDSALYLCASRIGILVNEQFFGPGTRLTVL.

The chain combines TRBV2 with TRBJ1-2; TRBD1 matches 9 bases. The V and J ends lost 4 bases and 5 bases, in that order; junction bases with no gene match: 5. The CDR3 consists of 14 residues. Germline CDR1 SNHLY, CDR2 FYNNEI. This CDR3 reads CASSGQGDLYGYTF. CDR3 sequence (DNA): TGTGCCAGCAGTGGACAGGGGGACCTTTATGGCTACACCTTC. Full variable domain (rest looked up from reference TRBV2 and TRBJ1-2): EPEVTQTPSHQVTQMGQEVILRCVPISNHLYFYWYRQILGQKVEFLVSFYNNEISEKSEIFDDQFSVERPDGSNFTLKIRSTKLEDSAMYFCASSGQGDLYGYTFGSGTRLTVV.

V is TRBV4-3 and J is TRBJ2-7, with a weak D call TRBD1 (5 bases). Germline CDR1 is LGHNA and CDR2 is YSLEER. Trimming pared 1 base from V and 6 bases from J, leaving 19 bases between. The CDR3 totals 16 residues. CDR3 protein: CASSQAVGETWGEQYF. CDR3 bases: TGCGCCAGCAGCCAAGCTGTAGGGGAAACCTGGGGCGAGCAGTACTTC.

The rearrangement uses TRBV19 and TRBJ2-6; D gene unclear. Trimming cost V 5 bases and J 4 bases, with 9 bases left between them. This CDR3 region has 14 residues. CDR1 and CDR2 (germline): LNHDA, SQIVND (reference sequence). CDR3 coding DNA: TGTGCCAGTAGTGAGTGGAGAGGGGCCAACGTCCTGACTTTC. Protein: CASSEWRGANVLTF.

The V call is TRBV19, the J call TRBJ1-4; 10 bases match TRBD1. CDR1 is LNHDA and CDR2 is SQIVND in the germline V gene (reference sequence). The CDR3 loop spans 17 amino acids. V was clipped by 7 bases and J by 3 bases; unmatched bases: 11. The CDR3 bases are TGTGCCAGTAATCGGCGGCCGACAGGGGGCTCTAATGAAAAACTGTTTTTT. Its translation: CASNRRPTGGSNEKLFF.

J is TRBJ2-7 and V is TRBV30; 9 positions match TRBD1. The V gene's germline CDR1 is GTSNPN and CDR2 SVGIG (reference sequence). J lost 2 bases, V lost 5 bases, and 1 base had no gene match. The CDR3 spans 12 residues. In DNA, the CDR3 is TGTGCCTGGGGGACAGGGCCCTACGAGCAGTACTTC. As protein: CAWGTGPYEQYF.

The V call is TRBV5-4, the J call TRBJ2-1; D gene ambiguous. From germline, CDR1 is SGHNT and CDR2 YYREEE (reference sequence). The CDR3 covers 13 residues. V was clipped by 2 bases and J by 3 bases, with 6 bases between them. The CDR3 loop is CASSFPDYNEQFF. The CDR3, as DNA: TGTGCCAGCAGCTTCCCAGACTACAATGAGCAGTTCTTC.

This sequence joins TRBV5-6 and TRBJ2-4, with D possibly matching TRBD2 (6 bases). Germline V CDR1 and CDR2: SGHDT, YYEEEE. CDR3 length: 16 residues. V was clipped by 2 bases and J by 0 bases, with 12 bases between them. CDR3 loop: CASSFLADLAKNIQYF. CDR3 nucleotides: TGTGCCAGCAGCTTCTTAGCGGATCTAGCCAAAAACATTCAGTACTTC. Supplemented by reference TRBV5-6 and TRBJ2-4, the full variable domain reads DAGVTQSPTHLIKTRGQQVTLRCSPKSGHDTVSWYQQALGQGPQFIFQYYEEEERQRGNFPDRFSGHQFPNYSSELNVNALLLGDSALYLCASSFLADLAKNIQYFGAGTRLSVL.

CDR3 DNA sequence: TGTGCCACCGGAGGGCCGCATGAGCAGTTCTTC. Residues: CATGGPHEQFF. J is TRBJ2-1 and V is TRBV7-7; D might be TRBD2 (6 bases). Per germline, CDR1 SSHAT and CDR2 FNYEAQ (reference sequence). This CDR3 has 11 amino acids. The V gene lost 10 bases and the J gene lost 8 bases, with 12 bases spanning the gap.

The chain combines TRBV28 with TRBJ1-1, with D perhaps matching TRBD1 (5 bases). From germline, CDR1 is MDHEN and CDR2 SYDVKM. CDR3 length: 15 amino acids. Trimming removed 3 bases from V and 0 bases from J, with 11 bases in between. The chain's CDR3 is CASSLGGVVNTEAFF. Here the CDR3 DNA reads TGTGCCAGCAGTTTGGGAGGGGTGGTGAACACTGAAGCTTTCTTT.

This chain links TRBV27 with TRBJ2-7, with 9 nucleotides matching TRBD2. The CDR3 contains 14 residues. Germline values: CDR1 MNHEY, CDR2 SMNVEV (reference sequence). V shed 5 bases and J 7 bases; nucleotides not matched to a gene: 9. CDR3 residues: CASSPGLALREQYF. CDR3 nucleotides: TGTGCCAGCAGTCCGGGACTAGCTTTGCGGGAGCAGTACTTC.

The V call is TRBV7-2, the J call TRBJ2-5; 7 bases map to TRBD2. Germline values: CDR1 SGHTA, CDR2 FQGNSA. The CDR3 is 15 amino acids. Trimming cost V 0 bases and J 5 bases; bases outside gene matches: 6. The DNA for the CDR3 is TGTGCCAGCAGCTTAGCCCCCCTAGCGGTTGAGACCCAGTACTTC. This gives the protein CASSLAPLAVETQYF.

The CDR3 region has the DNA TGTGCCAGCAGCTTAACGCTAGCGGGGGCCTACGAGCAGTACTTC. This encodes CASSLTLAGAYEQYF. The chain uses TRBV27 and TRBJ2-7, with 10 bases matching TRBD2. V was clipped by 6 bases and J by 2 bases; unmatched bases: 7. Germline loops: CDR1 MNHEY, CDR2 SMNVEV (reference sequence). The CDR3 sequence is 15 residues long.